Presented here are 30 T cell receptor beta chains from one specimen sequenced in a study of human thymus T cells. Resections removed during corrective heart surgery provided the thymus tissue used. The protocol was immunoSEQ multiplex PCR, while the TCRdb copy is restricted to in-frame clones and leaves out a portion. The sample records 75,000 to 90,000 clones, 90% to 97% being singletons. Sample: thymus tissue. All receptors come from a boy less than two years old with a congenital heart defect but otherwise immunologically healthy.

The DNA of the CDR3 is TGTGCCAGCAGTTTAGGATCGCAAGAGACCCAGTACTTC. It translates to CASSLGSQETQYF. This chain uses TRBV27 with TRBJ2-5; no clear D. V lost 2 bases, J lost 2 bases, and 6 bases lay in between. Germline lookup yields CDR1 MNHEY and CDR2 SMNVEV (reference sequence). The CDR3 is 13 amino acids.

The chain uses TRBV2 and TRBJ1-1, with TRBD1 matching over 10 bases. The CDR3 is 17 amino acids. CDR1 SNHLY and CDR2 FYNNEI come from the germline V gene. J lost 1 base, V lost 7 bases, and 12 bases had no gene match. The DNA of the CDR3 is TGTGCCAGCAAATCCCGGGACAGGGGACTTACGAACACTGAAGCTTTCTTT. It yields the protein CASKSRDRGLTNTEAFF.

The V gene is TRBV2, the J gene TRBJ2-1; 7 bases are shared with TRBD2. Germline CDR1 is SNHLY and CDR2 is FYNNEI. The CDR3 sequence is 17 residues long. After removal of 5 bases from V and 0 bases from J, the junction contained 10 bases not matched to a gene. The DNA of the CDR3 is TGTGCCAGCAGTACCGAACTAGCGCAGAGCTCCTACAATGAGCAGTTCTTC. The encoded protein is CASSTELAQSSYNEQFF.

This sequence joins TRBV10-3 and TRBJ1-5; D unresolved. The germline gives CDR1 ENHRY, CDR2 SYGVKD. V gave up 4 bases and J gave up 7 bases, with 8 bases separating them. The CDR3 length is 12 residues. The CDR3 loop reads CAISGAGQPQHF. The CDR3 nucleotides are TGTGCCATCAGTGGGGCAGGACAGCCCCAGCATTTT.

The rearrangement uses TRBV19 and TRBJ1-4; TRBD1 is a possible D gene (5 bases). The germline gives CDR1 LNHDA, CDR2 SQIVND (reference sequence). V lost 5 bases to trimming and J lost 7 bases, with 23 bases between them. The CDR3 loop spans 17 amino acids. The DNA of the CDR3 is TGTGCCAGTAGTTCACCCCGTTCGGGACTGAGACTTGAAAAACTGTTTTTT. The encoded protein is CASSSPRSGLRLEKLFF.

The rearrangement links TRBV5-8 to TRBJ2-2, with 7 bases matching TRBD1. This CDR3 is built from 16 residues. The V and J ends lost 4 bases and 6 bases, in that order; junction bases with no gene match: 12. The V gene's germline CDR1 is SGHTS and CDR2 YDEGEE. The CDR3 nucleotides read TGTGCCAGCAGCGGGTGGGGCGGACAGGTCCCCGGGGAGCTGTTTTTT. Translation gives CASSGWGGQVPGELFF.

CDR3 loop: CASSLLVGSEQFF. In nucleotides, the CDR3 is TGTGCCAGCAGCCTATTGGTCGGGAGTGAGCAGTTCTTC. The V and J genes are TRBV7-6 and TRBJ2-1; D possibly corresponds to TRBD2 (6 bases). The CDR3 is made up of 13 amino acids. V was shortened by 5 bases and J by 9 bases, with 14 bases between the two germline ends. Germline values: CDR1 SGHVS, CDR2 FNYEAQ. Complete variable domain (other parts from reference TRBV7-6 and TRBJ2-1): GAGVSQSPRYKVTKRGQDVALRCDPISGHVSLYWYRQALGQGPEFLTYFNYEAQQDKSGLPNDRFSAERPEGSISTLTIQRTEQRDSAMYRCASSLLVGSEQFFGPGTRLTVL.

Only one count was recorded for this clone. The chain recombines TRBV25-1 with TRBJ1-5; D gene unclear. Trimming pared 5 bases from V and 0 bases from J, leaving 8 bases between. The CDR3 runs to 14 residues. Per germline, CDR1 MGHDK and CDR2 SYGVNS. CDR3 region: CASSPRYSNQPQHF. DNA for the CDR3: TGTGCCAGCAGTCCTAGGTATAGCAATCAGCCCCAGCATTTT.

This clone was counted a single time. This chain links TRBV7-9 with TRBJ1-2, with D possibly being TRBD1 (5 bases). The germline V gene encodes CDR1 SEHNR and CDR2 FQNEAQ (reference sequence). Trimming took 3 bases from V and 4 from J, leaving 6 bases between them. The CDR3 length is 12 residues. The CDR3 loop reads CASSFDSYGYTF. CDR3 coding DNA: TGTGCCAGCAGCTTCGACAGCTATGGCTACACCTTC.

Comment on this clone: An end of the junction differs from the germline gene, which may be a read error. The genes are TRBV10-1 and TRBJ2-2; no clear D gene. The CDR3 runs to 14 residues. Germline V gene sequence: CDR1 WNHNN, CDR2 SYGVQD (reference sequence). The CDR3, as DNA: TGCGCCAGCAGCGAGTTTTTGGGTGACGGGGAGCTGTTTTTT. It codes for CASSEFLGDGELFF.

This chain uses TRBV7-8 with TRBJ1-2; D remains unclear. V shed 6 bases and J shed 2 bases, with 16 bases lying between them. Looked up from germline, CDR1 is SGHVS and CDR2 is FQNEAQ. There are 15 residues in the CDR3. The CDR3 DNA reads TGTGCCAGCAGTGGTAACGTCGGAATAAACTATGGCTACACCTTC. This gives the protein CASSGNVGINYGYTF.

The chain joins TRBV14 to TRBJ1-1, with 8 nucleotides matching TRBD1. The V segment lost 0 bases and the J segment 5 bases; nucleotides outside the gene matches: 11. Germline V gene sequence: CDR1 SGHDN, CDR2 FVKESK. The CDR3 is 17 amino acids. CDR3 in DNA: TGTGCCAGCAGCCAAGATCGAGCCGGGACAGGAGAAACTGAAGCTTTCTTT. Residues: CASSQDRAGTGETEAFF.

This chain links TRBV11-2 with TRBJ1-4; D gene unclear. The CDR3 runs 13 residues. Trimming took 2 bases from V and 7 from J, leaving 8 bases between them. Germline values: CDR1 SGHAT, CDR2 FQNNGV. The CDR3 DNA sequence: TGTGCCAGCAGCTTATTTGTCCCTGAAAAACTGTTTTTT. It is translated as CASSLFVPEKLFF.

The chain links TRBV11-2 to TRBJ1-2; D is uncertain. This CDR3 comprises 13 residues. Germline V lookup: CDR1 SGHAT, CDR2 FQNNGV. Trimming removed 1 base at V and 8 bases at J, with 11 bases between. In nucleotides, the CDR3 is TGTGCCAGCAGCTTAGTTGGCGGGAACGGCTACACCTTC. Translating it yields CASSLVGGNGYTF.

The chain is built from TRBV29-1 and TRBJ2-1, with TRBD2 matching 8 bases. Germline-derived CDR1 and CDR2 are SQVTM and ANQGSEA. The CDR3 spans 14 residues. V shed 3 bases and J 4 bases; nucleotides not matched to a gene: 5. The CDR3 loop reads CSVEVASGYNEQFF. The CDR3 coding sequence is TGCAGCGTTGAGGTGGCTAGCGGGTACAATGAGCAGTTCTTC.

The J gene is TRBJ1-5, the V gene TRBV4-2; D unclear. Trimming pared 0 bases from V and 3 bases from J, leaving 15 bases between. The CDR3 has 17 residues. Germline V gene lookup returns CDR1 LGHNA and CDR2 YNFKEQ. The CDR3 loop is CASSQDSLGSVNQPQHF. The CDR3 region has the DNA TGTGCCAGCAGCCAAGATTCTTTGGGCAGCGTCAATCAGCCCCAGCATTTT.

The sample holds one count of this clone. The rearrangement uses TRBV4-3 and TRBJ1-2, with D perhaps matching TRBD1 (6 bases). V was shortened by 0 bases and J by 3 bases, with 8 bases between the two germline ends. The CDR3 has 14 residues. Germline assignment: CDR1 LGHNA and CDR2 YSLEER. The chain's CDR3 is CASSQERGDYGYTF. The CDR3 DNA sequence: TGCGCCAGCAGCCAAGAAAGGGGGGACTATGGCTACACCTTC.

This clone appeared once. The rearrangement joins TRBV28 to TRBJ2-1; D might be TRBD1 (6 bases). V lost 5 bases and J 6 bases, leaving 20 bases between the germline ends. CDR1 and CDR2 (germline): MDHEN, SYDVKM. This CDR3 spans 16 amino acids. The CDR3: CASSPPEWTVGNEQFF. DNA of the CDR3: TGTGCCAGCAGTCCCCCCGAATGGACAGTGGGCAATGAGCAGTTCTTC.

The chain joins TRBV7-2 to TRBJ2-1; D remains ambiguous. V dropped 5 bases and J dropped 6 bases, with 8 bases sitting between them. This CDR3 has 12 amino acids. The V gene's germline CDR1 is SGHTA and CDR2 FQGNSA. CDR3 region: CASSPTFNEQFF. In DNA form, the CDR3 reads TGTGCCAGCAGCCCCACTTTCAATGAGCAGTTCTTC.

The rearrangement joins TRBV5-6 to TRBJ1-6, with no clear D. The CDR3 is 14 amino acids. V lost 2 bases, J lost 7 bases, and 10 bases lay in between. Germline CDR1 reads SGHDT; CDR2 reads YYEEEE. As DNA, the CDR3 is TGTGCCAGCAGCTTACTACGAGAAAATTCACCCCTCCACTTT. Amino acid sequence: CASSLLRENSPLHF.

This chain links TRBV5-1 with TRBJ2-7; TRBD1 matches 7 bases. This CDR3 contains 14 residues. Germline V CDR1 and CDR2: SGHRS, YFSETQ. V was clipped by 4 bases and J by 1 base; unmatched bases: 5. The CDR3 region is CASSGPGQSYEQYF. CDR3 nucleotide sequence: TGCGCCAGCAGCGGCCCGGGACAGTCCTACGAGCAGTACTTC. Supplemented by reference TRBV5-1 and TRBJ2-7, the full variable domain reads KAGVTQTPRYLIKTRGQQVTLSCSPISGHRSVSWYQQTPGQGLQFLFEYFSETQRNKGNFPGRFSGRQFSNSRSEMNVSTLELGDSALYLCASSGPGQSYEQYFGPGTRLTVT.

The V gene is TRBV10-1, the J gene TRBJ2-1; 7 bases match TRBD1. Germline V gene sequence: CDR1 WNHNN, CDR2 SYGVQD (reference sequence). V lost 4 bases to trimming and J lost 6 bases; unmatched junction nucleotides: 15. The CDR3 sequence is 17 residues long. Here the CDR3 reads CASSATPQGSWFNEQFF. The CDR3 DNA reads as TGCGCCAGCAGTGCGACCCCACAGGGGAGTTGGTTCAATGAGCAGTTCTTC.

The J gene is TRBJ2-3, the V gene TRBV2; 13 bases align to TRBD2. CDR3 size: 15 residues. With 7 bases clipped from V and 6 bases from J, the junction kept 7 bases outside the gene matches. CDR1 and CDR2 from the germline V gene are SNHLY and FYNNEI. CDR3 nucleotides: TGTGCCAGCATCCAACTAGCGGGGGGGCGGGATACGCAGTATTTT. Its translation is CASIQLAGGRDTQYF.

As regards this clone: One end of the junction fails to match germline, which may point to a read error. The chain links TRBV6-5 to TRBJ1-2; TRBD1 might be the D (6 bases). This CDR3 comprises 13 residues. From germline, CDR1 is MNHEY and CDR2 SVGAGI. The CDR3 here is CARSYPGAGGYTF. CDR3 DNA: TGTGCCCGCAGTTACCCAGGGGCAGGAGGCTACACCTTC.

This rearrangement joins TRBV2 to TRBJ1-1; D unresolved. V was trimmed by 0 bases and J by 2 bases, leaving 10 bases between them. Germline assignment: CDR1 SNHLY and CDR2 FYNNEI. The CDR3 spans 15 residues. The CDR3 sequence: CASSEAGLPNTEAFF. As DNA, the CDR3 is TGTGCCAGCAGTGAAGCAGGGCTGCCCAACACTGAAGCTTTCTTT.

The rearrangement uses TRBV5-1 and TRBJ2-3; D uncertain. This CDR3 comprises 15 residues. Germline V gene data show CDR1 as SGHRS and CDR2 as YFSETQ. The V and J ends lost 0 bases and 1 base respectively, with 9 bases between them. CDR3 residues: CASSLGAARTDTQYF. The CDR3 nucleotides read TGCGCCAGCAGCTTGGGCGCCGCCCGCACAGATACGCAGTATTTT.

The V and J genes are TRBV12-5 and TRBJ2-3; D is possibly TRBD1 or TRBD2 (5 bases each). Germline-derived CDR1 and CDR2 are LGHNT and FRNRAP. V dropped 6 bases and J dropped 0 bases, with 25 bases sitting between them. The CDR3 spans 19 residues. The DNA of the CDR3 is TGTGCTAGTGGCCTTAGGGGACGGCTCCAGAACCTAAGCACAGATACGCAGTATTTT. Translating it yields CASGLRGRLQNLSTDTQYF.

The J gene is TRBJ2-2, the V gene TRBV7-2, with 10 nucleotides matching TRBD2. This CDR3 has 17 residues. CDR1 and CDR2 (germline): SGHTA, FQGNSA. V was clipped by 1 base and J by 1 base; unmatched bases: 3. The CDR3 DNA sequence: TGTGCCAGCAGCTTAGGGGCTAGCGGGGGGAACACCGGGGAGCTGTTTTTT. Translating gives CASSLGASGGNTGELFF.

The chain combines TRBV28 with TRBJ2-7; 12 nucleotides align to TRBD2. The CDR3 length is 20 residues. Germline lookup yields CDR1 MDHEN and CDR2 SYDVKM. The junction had 18 bases not matched to a gene; V was cut back by 1 base and J by 5 bases. The CDR3 DNA reads as TGTGCCAGCAGTTTATTTCCGACTAGCGGGAGTCGCTCGAGTCTCAACGAGCAGTACTTC. This gives the protein CASSLFPTSGSRSSLNEQYF.

The sample holds one count of this clone. The J gene is TRBJ1-2, the V gene TRBV12-5; tentatively, D is TRBD1 (5 bases). V lost 0 bases and J 6 bases, leaving 11 bases between the germline ends. The CDR3 loop spans 14 amino acids. Germline CDR1 is LGHNT and CDR2 is FRNRAP. This CDR3 reads CASGLVQATHGYTF. The CDR3 DNA follows: TGTGCTAGTGGTTTGGTACAGGCTACCCATGGCTACACCTTC.